A selection of T cell receptor beta chains follows, all from one sample in a study of T cell repertoires in cytomegalovirus infection. MiXCR was run by TCRdb on the reads, yielding one entry per CDR3 protein. The sample consists of roughly 200,000 distinct CDR3 sequences, about 17% of them appearing once. Sample: CD8+ T cells from PBMCs. These receptors originate from a human donor in good health (CMV status not recorded). Some clones in this sample may be carry-over from other donors' samples. CDR3s include the opening cysteine and the closing phenylalanine or tryptophan. D genes are given only for firm matches. Clone size is shown for a subset of rows, as once, few, many or a class of expanded clone.

J gene | D gene | V gene | clone size | CDR3 DNA | CDR3 protein
TRBJ2-3 | NA | TRBV7-6 | NA | TGTGCCAGCAGCGACCGACGGGGATTCACAGATACGCAGTATTTT | CASSDRRGFTDTQYF
TRBJ2-1 | NA | TRBV28 | few | TGTGCCAGCAGTTTAGGAGGGGCAATCCCGACTAATGAGCAGTTCTTC | CASSLGGAIPTNEQFF
TRBJ2-1 | TRBD2 | TRBV13 | NA | TGTGCCAGCAGCTTAGCGCTAGCGGGGGTCCCCTCCTACAATGAGCAGTTCTTC | CASSLALAGVPSYNEQFF
TRBJ2-1 | TRBD1 | TRBV5-1 | NA | TGCGCCAGCAGCTTGGTGGGGGACAGTAACAATGAGCAGTTCTTC | CASSLVGDSNNEQFF
TRBJ2-2 | NA | TRBV6-1 | NA | TGTGCCAGCAGTGAGGGAGGCACCGGGGAGCTGTTTTTT | CASSEGGTGELFF
TRBJ2-4 | NA | TRBV7-2 | few | TGTGCCAGCAGCACCCTGGGGGTGGGCAAAAACATTCAGTACTTC | CASSTLGVGKNIQYF
TRBJ2-2 | NA | TRBV7-9 | few | TGTGCCAGCACCTCATGGAGGGGGCCCACCGGGGAGCTGTTTTTT | CASTSWRGPTGELFF
TRBJ1-1 | TRBD1 | TRBV14 | few | TGTGCCAGCAGCCAAGATCCAGGGGGCTGGTGGGCTTTCTTT | CASSQDPGGWWAFF
TRBJ2-7 | TRBD1 | TRBV11-2 | NA | TGTGCCAGCAGCACGGGACAGGGGGGGAACGAGCAGTACTTC | CASSTGQGGNEQYF
TRBJ1-4 | NA | TRBV28 | few | TGTGCCAGCAGTTTGTATCCGGGGACCCCTAATGAAAAACTGTTTTTT | CASSLYPGTPNEKLFF
TRBJ1-2 | NA | TRBV19 | few | TGTGCCAGTCAAACGGGGGGGGGGACCTCCTATGGCTACACCTTC | CASQTGGGTSYGYTF
TRBJ1-5 | TRBD1 | TRBV20-1 | few | TGCAGTGCCCCGGGACAGGGGGCGAGATATAGCAATCAGCCCCAGCATTTT | CSAPGQGARYSNQPQHF
TRBJ1-1 | NA | TRBV7-2 | NA | TGTGCCAGCAGCTCCGCCGATTTGGGGGGGTTCAAAGCTTTCTTT | CASSSADLGGFKAFF
TRBJ2-7 | NA | TRBV20-1 | few | TGCAGTGCTAGACGGGTTTCCTACGAGCAGTACTTC | CSARRVSYEQYF
TRBJ2-2 | NA | TRBV20-1 | few | TGCAGTGCTAGAGATCCAGGGAGTTTGGCCGGGGAGCTGTTTTTT | CSARDPGSLAGELFF
TRBJ2-7 | TRBD2 | TRBV7-9 | NA | TGTGCCAGCAGTGACGAGCGGGGGGCCGCCTACGAGCAGTACTTC | CASSDERGAAYEQYF
TRBJ2-7 | NA | TRBV7-9 | few | TGTGCCAGCAGCTTATTATCGGCGGGCAGCTACGAGCAGTACTTC | CASSLLSAGSYEQYF
TRBJ2-7 | NA | TRBV12-3/TRBV12-4 | few | TGTGCCAGCAGTTCCAGGGACATCTACGAGCAGTACTTC | CASSSRDIYEQYF
TRBJ2-7 | TRBD1 | TRBV4-1 | NA | TGCGCCAGCAGCGGTCCAGGACAGGGACACTATTACGAGCAGTACTTC | CASSGPGQGHYYEQYF
TRBJ1-2 | NA | TRBV7-2 | NA | TGTGCCAGCAGCTTAGGGGCGGACAGAGACTATGGCTACACCTTC | CASSLGADRDYGYTF
TRBJ2-7 | NA | TRBV6-2/TRBV6-3 | few | TGTGCCAGCAGCAAACGGGACGGAGTCTACGAGCAGTACTTC | CASSKRDGVYEQYF
TRBJ2-7 | NA | TRBV4-3 | few | TGCGCCAGCAGCCCCGGCCTCCTGGAATCCTACGAGCAGTACTTC | CASSPGLLESYEQYF
TRBJ2-7 | NA | TRBV7-9 | few | TGTGCCAGCAGCCACGGACAGAGCTACGAGCAGTACTTC | CASSHGQSYEQYF
TRBJ2-7 | NA | TRBV7-6 | NA | TGTGCCAGCAGCTCCGTGGGTTTAGAGCAGTACTTC | CASSSVGLEQYF
TRBJ2-5 | TRBD2 | TRBV6-2/TRBV6-3 | few | TGTGCCAGCAGTCGCGGGACTAGCCTTCAAGAGACCCAGTACTTC | CASSRGTSLQETQYF
TRBJ1-5 | NA | TRBV28 | NA | TGTGCCAGCAGTCCTTCTTGGGGGCGGGACACCTATAGCAATCAGCCCCAGCATTTT | CASSPSWGRDTYSNQPQHF
TRBJ2-7 | TRBD1 | TRBV7-9 | few | TGTGCCAGCAGCTTAGATGCTGGGACAGCCCGTTACGAGCAGTACTTC | CASSLDAGTARYEQYF
TRBJ2-1 | NA | TRBV27 | few | TGTGCCAGCAGCAAACCGGGTCCCAACAACAATGAGCAGTTCTTC | CASSKPGPNNNEQFF
TRBJ1-1 | NA | TRBV4-1 | NA | TGCGCCAGCAGCCAAGACACGAGAGCTTTCTTT | CASSQDTRAFF
TRBJ2-1 | TRBD1 | TRBV6-2/TRBV6-3 | few | TGTGCCAGCAGTAGCCCGGGACAGCAAGCGGAGGAGCAGTTCTTC | CASSSPGQQAEEQFF
TRBJ2-7 | TRBD1 | TRBV5-1 | NA | TGCGCCAGCAGCTTCCGGACAGGGGGATCCTACGAGCAGTACTTC | CASSFRTGGSYEQYF
TRBJ1-2 | TRBD1 | TRBV2 | NA | TGTGCCAGCCGGGACAGGGATGGCTACACCTTC | CASRDRDGYTF
TRBJ2-5 | TRBD2 | TRBV7-9 | few | TGTGCGCGCGGGGCTAGCGGGGACCAAGAGACCCAGTACTTC | CARGASGDQETQYF
TRBJ2-6 | NA | TRBV12-3/TRBV12-4 | few | TGTGCCAGCTCCCTCTCTGGGGCCAACGTCCTGACTTTC | CASSLSGANVLTF
TRBJ2-1 | TRBD1 | TRBV12-3/TRBV12-4 | NA | TGTGCCAGCAGTTTAGCACAGGGGATGCTGGATGAGCAGTTCTTC | CASSLAQGMLDEQFF
TRBJ2-1 | NA | TRBV6-2/TRBV6-3 | NA | TGTGCCAGCAGTTACTTTAAGACCTACAATGAGCAGTTCTTC | CASSYFKTYNEQFF
TRBJ1-1 | NA | TRBV28 | NA | TGTGCCAGCAGTTTAGGACACGTTGAAGCTTTCTTT | CASSLGHVEAFF
TRBJ2-5 | NA | TRBV25-1 | NA | TGTGCCAGCAGTGAAGGTGGGGAAGAGACCCAGTACTTC | CASSEGGEETQYF
TRBJ2-3 | TRBD2 | TRBV20-1 | few | TGCAGTGCTTATGGGACTAGCGGGAGCACAGATACGCAGTATTTT | CSAYGTSGSTDTQYF
TRBJ2-1 | TRBD2 | TRBV7-2 | few | TGTGCCAGCAGCTTGGGTAGCGGGCAATACAATGAGCAGTTCTTC | CASSLGSGQYNEQFF
TRBJ1-1 | NA | TRBV12-3/TRBV12-4 | few | TGTGCCAGCAGCCGTACAGGGTATACTGAAGCTTTCTTT | CASSRTGYTEAFF
TRBJ2-7 | TRBD2 | TRBV29-1 | NA | TGCAGCGTTGAATGGGACTACTCCTACGAGCAGTACTTC | CSVEWDYSYEQYF
TRBJ2-7 | NA | TRBV2 | few | TGTGCCAGCAGTGAGGCGAGAGGAATTAAGAGCTACGAGCAGTACTTC | CASSEARGIKSYEQYF
TRBJ1-2 | TRBD1 | TRBV12-3/TRBV12-4 | many | TGTGCCAGCAACCCTGGGACAGCCATCGGCTACACCTTC | CASNPGTAIGYTF
TRBJ1-5 | NA | TRBV4-1 | NA | TGCGCCAGCAGCCAAGATCGGGTTGGGCGTCAGCCCCAGCATTTT | CASSQDRVGRQPQHF
TRBJ2-3 | NA | TRBV29-1 | few | TGCAGCGTTGTGCCTACAAGCACAGATACGCAGTATTTT | CSVVPTSTDTQYF
TRBJ2-1 | NA | TRBV7-8 | NA | TGTGCCAGCAGCTCGCCATCGGAGGCCGAATCCTACAATGAGCAGTTCTTC | CASSSPSEAESYNEQFF
TRBJ1-2 | NA | TRBV12-3/TRBV12-4 | few | TGTGCCACCCTAGGGGCAGGGAACTATGGGTACACCTTC | CATLGAGNYGYTF
TRBJ2-7 | TRBD1 | TRBV20-1 | NA | TGCAGTGCAACCCTCCGGGACAGGACCTACGAGCAGTACTTC | CSATLRDRTYEQYF
TRBJ2-2 | NA | TRBV29-1 | NA | TGCAGCGTTGAAGATGGTGCAGGGAACGGGGAGCTGTTTTTT | CSVEDGAGNGELFF
TRBJ1-1 | NA | TRBV24-1 | NA | TGTGCCACCAGTGGACCAACCAACACTGAAGCTTTCTTT | CATSGPTNTEAFF
TRBJ1-5 | NA | TRBV7-6 | NA | TGTGCCAGCAGCTTAAGGCCAGGGGAATATAGCAATCAGCCCCAGCATTTT | CASSLRPGEYSNQPQHF
TRBJ1-4 | NA | TRBV25-1 | NA | TGTGCCAGCAGTGAAGGGGGAGGGATCAATGAAAAACTGTTTTTT | CASSEGGGINEKLFF
TRBJ1-5 | NA | TRBV12-3/TRBV12-4 | NA | TGTGCCAGCAGTCTAACTCGGAGGGGAGAGCCCCAGCATTTT | CASSLTRRGEPQHF
TRBJ2-3 | NA | TRBV7-9 | NA | TGTGCCAGCTGGGGGACGGAGGATTACACAGATACGCAGTATTTT | CASWGTEDYTDTQYF